The T cell receptor beta chain under discussion was sequenced for a study of cytotoxic CD8 clonotypes in ibrutinib-treated CLL. Whole-study context: Samples averaged around 280,000 productive templates and more than 85,000 productive rearrangements.

V was clipped by 4 bases and J by 2 bases; unmatched bases: 3. Looked up from germline, CDR1 is SGHTA and CDR2 is FQGTGA. This CDR3 is built from 14 residues. Only in-frame clones appear in the TCRdb table, and some are missing; sequencing was by immunoSEQ multiplex PCR. The table shows tens of thousands of clones, with around 70% occurring only once. The chain employs TRBV7-3 and TRBJ2-3; TRBD1 agrees at 7 bases. Sequencing used PBMCs, obtained after 12 months of ibrutinib treatment. The clonotype was recovered from a human donor with chronic lymphocytic leukemia. The DNA for the CDR3 is TGTGCCAGCAGCTCCAGGGGGACCACAGATACGCAGTATTTT. Encoded protein: CASSSRGTTDTQYF.